This is a list of T cell receptor beta chains from one sample in a study of CD8+ T cells in alopecia areata. Assay used: immunoSEQ multiplex PCR; TCRdb lists only in-frame clones, some missing. Among 200,000 to 250,000 clones listed, about 58% were seen once. The material sequenced was CD4+ T cells sorted from blood, taken at week 4, from a patient treated with tofacitinib. The origin of the receptors is a human donor with alopecia areata. CDR3s include the opening cysteine and the closing phenylalanine or tryptophan. The order of the fields is J gene, V gene, CDR3 protein.

j_gene: TRBJ1-1; v_gene: TRBV29-1; CDR3aa: CSVERSRNTEAFF
j_gene: TRBJ1-1; v_gene: TRBV27; CDR3aa: CASSFQGARTEAFF
j_gene: TRBJ2-3; v_gene: TRBV10-2; CDR3aa: CASKGQQALRSFTDTQYF
j_gene: TRBJ1-2; v_gene: TRBV29-1; CDR3aa: CSVLGVEDGYTF
j_gene: TRBJ2-5; v_gene: TRBV18; CDR3aa: CASSPLHQETQYF
j_gene: TRBJ1-4; v_gene: TRBV29-1; CDR3aa: CSVQGTWNEKLFF
j_gene: TRBJ1-1; v_gene: TRBV11-1; CDR3aa: CASRPRLTGKNTEAFF
j_gene: TRBJ2-7; v_gene: TRBV29-1; CDR3aa: CSVVRGYEQYF
j_gene: TRBJ2-3; v_gene: TRBV27; CDR3aa: CASQTGPTDTQYF
j_gene: TRBJ2-5; v_gene: TRBV29-1; CDR3aa: CSVGGALVKETQYF
j_gene: TRBJ1-3; v_gene: TRBV29-1; CDR3aa: CSVRDGNTIYF
j_gene: TRBJ1-1; v_gene: TRBV9; CDR3aa: CASSVAGGQMNTEAFF
j_gene: TRBJ1-1; v_gene: TRBV7-2; CDR3aa: CASSLDRTVLQAFF
j_gene: TRBJ1-3; v_gene: TRBV4-3; CDR3aa: CASSQVGGSGNTIYF
j_gene: TRBJ1-2; v_gene: TRBV9; CDR3aa: CASSTPGTSYGYTF
j_gene: TRBJ1-1; v_gene: TRBV5-1; CDR3aa: CASSEGGSREAFF
j_gene: TRBJ1-5; v_gene: TRBV2; CDR3aa: CASSSGQGDQPQHF
j_gene: TRBJ1-6; v_gene: TRBV4-3; CDR3aa: CASSQEGPEKRYSPLHF
j_gene: TRBJ1-6; v_gene: TRBV7-2; CDR3aa: CASRREERALHF
j_gene: TRBJ2-4; v_gene: TRBV11-2; CDR3aa: CASSSTTGYIQYF
j_gene: TRBJ2-3; v_gene: TRBV29-1; CDR3aa: CSVGGTVTDTQYF
j_gene: TRBJ1-6; v_gene: TRBV7-2; CDR3aa: CASSFQSGVNSPLHF
j_gene: TRBJ2-2; v_gene: TRBV29-1; CDR3aa: CSVVGGTQETGELFF
j_gene: TRBJ1-5; v_gene: TRBV5-6; CDR3aa: CASSRSNQPQHF
j_gene: TRBJ1-3; v_gene: TRBV9; CDR3aa: CASSANSPGDTIYF
j_gene: TRBJ1-6; v_gene: TRBV5-1; CDR3aa: CASSWDTNSPLHF
j_gene: TRBJ2-3; v_gene: TRBV15; CDR3aa: CATSRELAGGKSTDTQYF
j_gene: TRBJ2-5; v_gene: TRBV5-4; CDR3aa: CASSLRGGRWETQYF
j_gene: TRBJ2-7; v_gene: TRBV7-2; CDR3aa: CASSHAGSVSYEQYF
j_gene: TRBJ2-7; v_gene: TRBV27; CDR3aa: CASSPGQGAFYEQYF
j_gene: TRBJ2-1; v_gene: TRBV9; CDR3aa: CASSVGPRQGNEQFF
j_gene: TRBJ1-2; v_gene: TRBV29-1; CDR3aa: CSAESGGYGYTF
j_gene: TRBJ2-2; v_gene: TRBV15; CDR3aa: CATSRTGTANTGELFF